The text below deals with one T cell receptor beta chain. How the authors handled the data: Nucleated cell counts were estimated from reference gene primer amplification. Method: immunoSEQ multiplex PCR; TCRdb's copy keeps in-frame clones and lacks some. From that table come the V and J calls and clone size; the DNA was used to work out D and trimming. Found here are about 75,000 clones, about 85% of them singletons; the top ten hold approximately 9.1%. These data originate in a study of blood T cell repertoires in COVID-19. Across the whole study: Some COVID-19 samples were acute and others convalescent; all came from the United States, Italy and Spain. The analysed material was cDNA or gDNA that came from T cells, B-cell-depleted T cells, or PBMCs.

The CDR3 contains 13 residues. The V gene's germline CDR1 is SGHVS and CDR2 FQNEAQ. V lost 5 bases, J lost 13 bases, and 20 bases lay in between. The rearrangement joins TRBV7-8 to TRBJ2-5; the D gene is possibly TRBD2 (5 bases). This sequence originates from a human donor in a cohort sampled during active COVID-19. Sequenced input: peripheral blood. The DNA of the CDR3 is TGTGCCAGCAGCAAAAGCCACGGTGAACTAGGGTACTTC. This translates into CASSKSHGELGYF.